The next 17 T cell receptor beta chains were all read from a single sample in a study of blood T cell repertoires in COVID-19. Profiled with immunoSEQ multiplex PCR; TCRdb holds only in-frame clones, not every one. This sample has 200,000 to 300,000 clones, with around nine tenths found just once. The sequencing sample was made of peripheral blood. The source is a man aged 35 to 55 who had recovered from COVID-19.

This chain joins TRBV18 and TRBJ1-2; D is possibly TRBD1 (5 bases). This CDR3 spans 15 amino acids. CDR1 and CDR2 (germline): KGHSH, LQKENI. V was clipped by 2 bases and J by 2 bases, with 12 bases between them. CDR3 in DNA: TGTGCCAGCTCACCATTCGACAGTGTCAACTATGGCTACACCTTC. It translates to CASSPFDSVNYGYTF.

V and J are TRBV5-6 and TRBJ1-1; 7 nucleotides line up with TRBD1. There are 15 residues in the CDR3. V lost 4 bases and J lost 1; bases outside the gene matches: 7. CDR1 is SGHDT, CDR2 YYEEEE, per germline. As DNA, the CDR3 is TGTGCCAGCAGCCCACCCGGGACAGCGAACACTGAAGCTTTCTTT. It encodes CASSPPGTANTEAFF.

This chain links TRBV5-5 with TRBJ1-1; D uncertain. There are 13 residues in the CDR3. V was shortened by 3 bases and J by 4 bases, with 10 bases between the two germline ends. Germline V CDR1 and CDR2: SGHKS, YYEKEE (reference sequence). In DNA, the CDR3 is TGTGCCAGCAGCTACCGGGGATTCACTGAAGCTTTCTTT. This encodes CASSYRGFTEAFF.

The gene calls are TRBV10-1 and TRBJ1-2; perhaps TRBD1 as D (5 bases). V was clipped by 6 bases and J by 6 bases, with 17 bases between them. The germline gives CDR1 WNHNN, CDR2 SYGVQD (reference sequence). This CDR3 contains 14 residues. CDR3 loop: CASRPGLLMNGYTF. CDR3 in DNA: TGCGCCAGCAGGCCGGGACTGTTAATGAATGGCTACACCTTC.

This clone has only a few counts. The rearrangement links TRBV29-1 to TRBJ2-7; 7 bases are a match to TRBD1. Germline V CDR1 and CDR2: SQVTM, ANQGSEA. The CDR3 is 11 residues long. CDR3 DNA sequence: TGCAGTGGTGGACAGGTCTACGAGCAGTACTTC. It is translated as CSGGQVYEQYF.

The chain is built from TRBV18 and TRBJ2-5, with D maybe TRBD1 (5 bases). The germline V gene has CDR1 KGHSH and CDR2 LQKENI. V was pared by 3 bases and J by 3 bases, with 8 bases between. This CDR3 is 13 amino acids long. CDR3 nucleotides: TGTGCCAGCTCACCGACAGTTGAAGAGACCCAGTACTTC. Translation: CASSPTVEETQYF.

V is TRBV11-3 and J is TRBJ2-1; D unclear. V shed 5 bases and J shed 0 bases, with 5 bases lying between them. This CDR3 region has 13 residues. Germline V lookup: CDR1 SGHNT, CDR2 YENEEA. The DNA of the CDR3 is TGTGCCAGCAGCCCCGGCTCCTACAATGAGCAGTTCTTC. This codes for CASSPGSYNEQFF. Variable domain in full (rest from reference TRBV11-3 and TRBJ2-1): EAGVVQSPRYKIIEKKQPVAFWCNPISGHNTLYWYLQNLGQGPELLIRYENEEAVDDSQLPKDRFSAERLKGVDSTLKIQPAELGDSAVYLCASSPGSYNEQFFGPGTRLTVL.

This chain uses TRBV9 with TRBJ1-2; weak D call: TRBD1 (5 bases). CDR3 size: 14 residues. CDR1 is SGDLS and CDR2 is YYNGEE in the germline V gene. Trimming cost V 3 bases and J 8 bases, with 17 bases left between them. CDR3 coding DNA: TGTGCCAGCAGCGCACGACGGGACGCGGGGGGCTACACCTTC. It encodes CASSARRDAGGYTF.

V and J are TRBV3-1 (or the pseudogene TRBV3-2) and TRBJ2-5, with D perhaps matching TRBD2 (5 bases). Deletions cut 2 bases from V and 5 bases from J, with 12 bases between. Germline CDR1 is LGHDT and CDR2 is YNNKEL (reference sequence). The CDR3 is made up of 14 amino acids. The CDR3 sequence is CASSQRAGGETQYF. CDR3 coding DNA: TGTGCCAGCAGCCAAAGGGCAGGAGGCGAGACCCAGTACTTC.

The rearrangement links TRBV6-5 to TRBJ2-7; D perhaps matches TRBD1 (6 bases). The CDR3 length is 13 residues. V lost 2 bases, J lost 2 bases, and 7 bases lay in between. The germline CDR1 and CDR2 sequences are MNHEY and SVGAGI. For the CDR3, the DNA is TGTGCCAGCAGTTACCGACAGGCCTACGAGCAGTACTTC. This translates into CASSYRQAYEQYF.

The chain has TRBV6-1 and TRBJ1-5; D perhaps matches TRBD1 (6 bases). This CDR3 is built from 15 residues. Trimming took off 3 bases at V and 5 bases at J, with 14 bases between the two ends. The germline V gene has CDR1 MNHNS and CDR2 SASEGT. The CDR3 spells CASSEGGGPDQPQHF. In DNA, the CDR3 is TGTGCCAGCAGTGAGGGGGGGGGCCCTGATCAGCCCCAGCATTTT.

This rearrangement joins TRBV11-3 to TRBJ2-5; possible D gene TRBD1, 6 bases. V dropped 4 bases and J dropped 5 bases, with 11 bases sitting between them. This CDR3 contains 13 residues. Germline V gives CDR1 SGHNT, CDR2 YENEEA. The CDR3 protein is CASSSDSRETQYF. The DNA for the CDR3 is TGTGCCAGCAGCTCGGACAGTCGGGAGACCCAGTACTTC.

The table lists this clone with a few counts. The chain has TRBV7-7 and TRBJ2-2, with 11 bases that match TRBD2. CDR3 length: 16 residues. Germline trimming cut 5 bases from V and 3 bases from J; bases unmatched to any gene: 5. Germline CDR1 SSHAT, CDR2 FNYEAQ (reference sequence). The CDR3 loop reads CASSQLAGVDTGELFF. For the CDR3, the DNA is TGTGCCAGCAGCCAACTAGCGGGAGTCGACACCGGGGAGCTGTTTTTT.

This chain connects TRBV7-9 to TRBJ2-7; D is possibly TRBD1 (6 bases). This CDR3 is built from 16 residues. From germline, CDR1 is SEHNR and CDR2 FQNEAQ (reference sequence). Trimming removed 1 base from V and 0 bases from J, with 13 bases in between. The CDR3 DNA reads as TGTGCCAGCAGCTTAGGTTCCGGGACATACTCCTACGAGCAGTACTTC. This sequence encodes CASSLGSGTYSYEQYF.

The CDR3 nucleotides are TGTGCCAGCAGGAGCGGGGGGGGAGAGACCCAGTACTTC. Encoded protein: CASRSGGGETQYF. The chain is built from TRBV12-3 or TRBV12-4 and TRBJ2-5; the match to TRBD2 covers 10 bases. V lost 6 bases to trimming and J lost 4 bases; unmatched junction nucleotides: 2. CDR3 size: 13 residues.

The chain links TRBV12-3 or TRBV12-4 to TRBJ1-1; D call uncertain. V lost 3 bases to trimming and J lost 1 base, with 6 bases between them. This CDR3 is 13 amino acids long. CDR3 sequence: CASSFTANTEAFF. The CDR3 DNA reads TGTGCCAGCAGTTTTACAGCGAACACTGAAGCTTTCTTT.

The rearrangement joins TRBV2 to TRBJ2-7; D is ambiguous. The CDR3 has 14 residues. The V gene's germline CDR1 is SNHLY and CDR2 FYNNEI. V lost 5 bases, J lost 4 bases, and 15 bases lay in between. CDR3 region: CASSQRDSRYEQYF. Here the CDR3 DNA reads TGTGCCAGCAGTCAGCGAGACTCGCGGTACGAGCAGTACTTC.